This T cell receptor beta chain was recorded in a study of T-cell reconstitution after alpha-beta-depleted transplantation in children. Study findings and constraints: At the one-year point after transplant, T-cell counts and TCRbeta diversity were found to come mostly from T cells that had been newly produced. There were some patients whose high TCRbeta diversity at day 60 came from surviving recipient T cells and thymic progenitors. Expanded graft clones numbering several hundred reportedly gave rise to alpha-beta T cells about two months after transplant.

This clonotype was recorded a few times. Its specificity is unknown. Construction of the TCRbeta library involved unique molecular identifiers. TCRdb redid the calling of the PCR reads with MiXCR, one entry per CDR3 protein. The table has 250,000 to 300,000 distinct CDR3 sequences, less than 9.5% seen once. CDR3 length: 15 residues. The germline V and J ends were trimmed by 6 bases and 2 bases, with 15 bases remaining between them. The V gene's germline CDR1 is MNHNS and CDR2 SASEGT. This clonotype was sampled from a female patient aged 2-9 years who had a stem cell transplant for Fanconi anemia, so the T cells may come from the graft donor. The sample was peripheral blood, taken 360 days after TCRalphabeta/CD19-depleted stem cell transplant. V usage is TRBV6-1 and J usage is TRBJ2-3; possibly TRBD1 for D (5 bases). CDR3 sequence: CASRETVLLTDTQYF. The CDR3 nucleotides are TGTGCCAGCAGGGAGACAGTCCTGCTCACAGATACGCAGTATTTT.